Below, one T cell receptor beta chain is given with its context. This entry comes from a study of CD8 T cells in Susac syndrome. CDR1 is MNHEY and CDR2 is SVGAGI in the germline V gene. V was pared by 6 bases and J by 4 bases, with 10 bases of the junction left unmatched. This CDR3 region has 15 residues. A quantity of roughly 0.5 to 1 ug RNA underwent reverse transcription using random hexamers. In TCRdb, the immunoSEQ multiplex PCR reads were re-called with MiXCR into one record per CDR3 protein. The sample lists 67,000 or so distinct CDR3 sequences, 93% occurring once. This TCR derives from a human donor with Susac syndrome. The sample was CD4+ T cells from PBMCs. The rearrangement uses TRBV6-5 and TRBJ2-7; 9 nucleotides line up with TRBD2. The CDR3 reads CASRILAGASYEQYF. The DNA for the CDR3 is TGTGCCAGCAGGATTTTAGCGGGGGCGTCATACGAGCAGTACTTC.